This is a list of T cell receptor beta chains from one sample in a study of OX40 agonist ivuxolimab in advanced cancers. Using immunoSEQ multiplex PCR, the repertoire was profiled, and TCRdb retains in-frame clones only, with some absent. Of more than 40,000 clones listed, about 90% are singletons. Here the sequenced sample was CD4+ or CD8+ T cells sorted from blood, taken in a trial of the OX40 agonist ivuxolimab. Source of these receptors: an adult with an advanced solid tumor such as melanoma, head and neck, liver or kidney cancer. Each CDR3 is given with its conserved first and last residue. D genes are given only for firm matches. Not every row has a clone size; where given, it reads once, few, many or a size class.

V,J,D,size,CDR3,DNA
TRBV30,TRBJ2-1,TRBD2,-,CAWSSVRTSGTHNEQFF,TGTGCCTGGAGTTCAGTCCGGACTAGCGGGACCCACAATGAGCAGTTCTTC
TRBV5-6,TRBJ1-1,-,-,CASSFPGGRENTEAFF,TGTGCCAGCAGCTTCCCCGGGGGAAGGGAGAACACTGAAGCTTTCTTT
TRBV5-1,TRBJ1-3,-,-,CASSLDDTPGPGNTIYF,TGCGCCAGCAGCTTAGACGATACTCCGGGGCCCGGAAACACCATATATTTT
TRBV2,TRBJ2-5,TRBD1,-,CASTSGTGLETQYF,TGTGCCAGCACTTCCGGGACAGGGCTAGAGACCCAGTACTTC
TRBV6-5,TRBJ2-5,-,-,CASRSGAQGQETQYF,TGTGCCAGCAGATCGGGGGCGCAGGGCCAAGAGACCCAGTACTTC
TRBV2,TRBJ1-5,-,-,CATKGDSNQPQHF,TGTGCAACCAAAGGGGATAGCAATCAGCCCCAGCATTTT
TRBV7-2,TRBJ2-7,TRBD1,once,CASSLQGGGLYEQYF,TGTGCCAGCAGCCTACAGGGGGGAGGTCTCTACGAGCAGTACTTC
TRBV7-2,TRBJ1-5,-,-,CASSLVRNLINQPQHF,TGTGCCAGCAGCTTAGTAAGGAACCTCATCAATCAGCCCCAGCATTTT
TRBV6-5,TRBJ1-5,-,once,CASSYSRAPGQPQHF,TGTGCCAGCAGTTACTCGAGGGCACCGGGGCAGCCCCAGCATTTT
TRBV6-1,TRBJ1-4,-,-,CASGGWAANEKLFF,TGTGCCAGCGGGGGGTGGGCGGCTAATGAAAAACTGTTTTTT
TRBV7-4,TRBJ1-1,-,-,CASSLGGANTPSFTEAFF,TGTGCCAGCAGCTTAGGAGGGGCCAACACCCCCTCCTTCACTGAAGCTTTCTTT
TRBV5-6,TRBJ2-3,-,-,CASSSRDATQYF,TGTGCCAGCAGCAGCCGGGATGCTACGCAGTATTTT
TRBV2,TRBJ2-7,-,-,CASTRTSDEQYF,TGTGCCAGCACGCGTACTTCAGACGAGCAGTACTTC
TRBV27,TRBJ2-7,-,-,CASSSPSASSYEQYF,TGTGCCAGCAGTTCGCCTAGCGCCAGCTCCTACGAGCAGTACTTC
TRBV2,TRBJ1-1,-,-,CASLGRFLVVAEAFF,TGTGCCAGCTTGGGGAGGTTTTTAGTAGTGGCTGAAGCTTTCTTT
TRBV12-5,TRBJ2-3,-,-,CASGWDFTDTQYF,TGTGCTAGTGGTTGGGACTTCACAGATACGCAGTATTTT
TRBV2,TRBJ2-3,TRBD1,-,CASTPTGGRTDTQYF,TGTGCCAGCACCCCAACAGGGGGCAGGACAGATACGCAGTATTTT
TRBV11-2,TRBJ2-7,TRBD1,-,CASSRDRELYEQYF,TGTGCCAGCAGCAGAGACAGGGAACTCTACGAGCAGTACTTC
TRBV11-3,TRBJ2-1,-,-,CASSSGQGTSGSSYNEQFF,TGTGCCAGCAGCTCTGGACAGGGGACAAGCGGGAGCTCCTACAATGAGCAGTTCTTC
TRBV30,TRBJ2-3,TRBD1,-,CASRIRGGADTQYF,TGTGCCTCGAGGATCCGAGGGGGCGCAGATACGCAGTATTTT
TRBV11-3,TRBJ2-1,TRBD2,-,CASSLEGPGRGDEQFF,TGTGCCAGCAGCTTAGAGGGCCCGGGGAGGGGCGATGAGCAGTTCTTC
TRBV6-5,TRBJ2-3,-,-,CASNPRDPGADTQYF,TGTGCCAGCAACCCACGGGACCCAGGGGCAGATACGCAGTATTTT
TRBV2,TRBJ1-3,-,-,CASSRVPDSGNTIYF,TGTGCCAGCTCTCGCGTCCCTGACTCTGGAAACACCATATATTTT
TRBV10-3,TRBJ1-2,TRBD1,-,CAISGRDSTPPGGYTF,TGTGCCATCAGTGGCCGGGACAGCACTCCTCCGGGGGGCTACACCTTC
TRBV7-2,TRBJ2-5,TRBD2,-,CASSPPPAGGVQETQYF,TGTGCCAGCAGCCCCCCCCCGGCGGGAGGGGTCCAAGAGACCCAGTACTTC
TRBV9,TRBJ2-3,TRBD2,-,CASSVGLAGGADTQYF,TGTGCCAGCAGCGTAGGGCTAGCGGGTGGCGCAGATACGCAGTATTTT
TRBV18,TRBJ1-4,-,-,CASSPSPVTTEKLFF,TGTGCCAGCTCACCCTCGCCAGTGACAACGGAAAAACTGTTTTTT
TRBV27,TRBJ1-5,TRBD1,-,CASSLSTGGNQPQHF,TGTGCCAGCAGTTTATCGACAGGGGGCAATCAGCCCCAGCATTTT
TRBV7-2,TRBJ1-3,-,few,CASTGQPSSGNTIYF,TGTGCCAGCACTGGACAGCCCAGCTCTGGAAACACCATATATTTT
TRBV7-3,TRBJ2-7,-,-,CASSLGPGYEQYF,TGTGCCAGCAGCCTAGGACCGGGCTACGAGCAGTACTTC
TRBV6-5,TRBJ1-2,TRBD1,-,CASSYMEGADYGYTF,TGTGCCAGCAGTTACATGGAGGGGGCGGACTATGGCTACACCTTC
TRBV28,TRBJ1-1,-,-,CASSPPAGVGTEAFF,TGTGCCAGCAGCCCACCCGCAGGGGTAGGAACTGAAGCTTTCTTT
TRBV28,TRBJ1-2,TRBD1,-,CASSPTPGQDPKGGYTF,TGTGCCAGCAGTCCGACTCCGGGACAGGATCCCAAGGGAGGCTACACCTTC
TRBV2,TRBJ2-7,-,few,CASSGESVYGQYF,TGTGCCAGCAGTGGGGAGTCCGTCTACGGGCAGTACTTC
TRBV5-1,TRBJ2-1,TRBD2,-,CASSSRSAAGGSGNEQFF,TGCGCCAGCAGCTCCCGGTCAGCGGCGGGAGGGTCTGGGAATGAGCAGTTCTTC
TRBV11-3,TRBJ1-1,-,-,CASSTDGRRNTEAFF,TGTGCCAGCAGCACAGACGGACGGAGGAACACTGAAGCTTTCTTT
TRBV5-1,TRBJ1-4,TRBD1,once,CASSLDWGQGPSF,TGCGCCAGCAGTCTGGATTGGGGACAGGGTCCCTCGTTT
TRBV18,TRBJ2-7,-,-,CASSPPSSYEQYF,TGTGCCAGCTCACCACCGAGCTCCTACGAGCAGTACTTC
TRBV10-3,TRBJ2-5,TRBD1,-,CAISEGGRIEETQYF,TGTGCCATCAGTGAAGGGGGCCGGATAGAAGAGACCCAGTACTTC
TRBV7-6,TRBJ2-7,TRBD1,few,CASSPGTGSYEQYF,TGTGCCAGCAGCCCTGGGACAGGGTCCTACGAGCAGTACTTC
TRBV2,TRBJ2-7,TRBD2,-,CASVNEAGGTYEQYF,TGTGCCAGCGTAAATGAGGCGGGAGGAACCTACGAGCAGTACTTC
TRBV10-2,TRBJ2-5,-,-,CASSDTRRQETQYF,TGCGCCAGCAGTGATACTAGGCGTCAAGAGACCCAGTACTTC
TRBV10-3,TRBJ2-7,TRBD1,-,CAISESNRGLNYEQYF,TGTGCCATCAGTGAGTCGAACAGGGGCTTAAACTACGAGCAGTACTTC
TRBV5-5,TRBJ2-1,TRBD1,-,CASSLGTGGVGQFF,TGTGCCAGCAGCTTGGGGACAGGGGGCGTAGGGCAGTTCTTC
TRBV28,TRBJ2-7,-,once,CASSFRRYEQYF,TGTGCCAGCAGTTTTCGGCGATACGAGCAGTACTTC
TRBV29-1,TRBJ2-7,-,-,CSVERSHEQYF,TGCAGCGTTGAAAGGTCCCACGAGCAGTACTTC
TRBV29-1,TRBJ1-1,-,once,CSANTGLGNTEAFF,TGCAGCGCGAACACAGGGCTGGGGAACACTGAAGCTTTCTTT
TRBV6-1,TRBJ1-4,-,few,CASNHRASTNEKLFF,TGTGCCAGCAACCACAGGGCTTCAACTAATGAAAAACTGTTTTTT
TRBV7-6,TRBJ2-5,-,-,CASSSRLRTVSSQETQYF,TGTGCCAGCAGCTCTCGCCTAAGGACAGTATCAAGCCAAGAGACCCAGTACTTC
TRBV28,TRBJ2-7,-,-,CASSWTVRYEQYF,TGTGCCAGCAGCTGGACAGTCCGGTACGAGCAGTACTTC
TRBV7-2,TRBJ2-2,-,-,CASSPRSADTGELFF,TGTGCCAGCAGCCCCCGGAGTGCCGACACCGGGGAGCTGTTTTTT
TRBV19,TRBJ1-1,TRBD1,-,CAARQGQSAFF,TGTGCCGCCCGACAGGGGCAATCAGCTTTCTTT
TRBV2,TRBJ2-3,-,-,CASADFTDTQYF,TGTGCCAGCGCGGACTTCACAGATACGCAGTATTTT
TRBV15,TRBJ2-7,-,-,CATSRDRGSSYEQYF,TGTGCCACCAGCAGAGATCGGGGGAGCTCCTACGAGCAGTACTTC
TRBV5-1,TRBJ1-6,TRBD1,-,CASSLLGQGHNSPLHF,TGCGCCAGCAGCTTGCTCGGACAGGGCCATAATTCACCCCTCCACTTT
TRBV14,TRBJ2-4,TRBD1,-,CASSQYGDRDQPLAKNIQYF,TGTGCCAGCAGCCAGTACGGGGACAGGGATCAGCCTCTAGCCAAAAACATTCAGTACTTC
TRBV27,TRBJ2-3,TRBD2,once,CANPSGEGDTQYF,TGTGCCAATCCTAGCGGGGAAGGGGATACGCAGTATTTT